This TCR beta chain comes out of a study of CD4 T cells in relation to SARS-CoV-2 and coronaviruses. Study summary: The negative reference was HIV-1 Nef peptide pool or peptide-free culture. Study-wide results and limits: Crossreactivity was assessed only for spike protein, not other viral proteins.

V gave up 2 bases and J gave up 4 bases, with 1 base separating them. The CDR3 totals 11 residues. From germline, CDR1 is SGHDT and CDR2 YYEEEE. Unexposed donor CD4+ T cells date from about 2011-2018, before the COVID-19 pandemic. After about ten days of culture, CD4+ T cells were isolated. As cell numbers allowed, unexposed-donor CD4+ T cells faced SARS-CoV-2 S/N and four cold-coronavirus spikes. This clone showed up just a few times. Its antigen is as yet unknown. Generated by immunoSEQ multiplex PCR, the TCRdb table keeps only in-frame clones and is missing some. Of around 25,000 clones in the sample, less than 85% were seen once.

The V and J genes are TRBV5-6 and TRBJ2-1; no reliable D call. Sequenced sample: CD4+ T cells from PBMCs, cultured in vitro. The sequence was obtained from a human donor in good health. CDR3: CASSLYNEQFF. The CDR3 coding sequence is TGTGCCAGCAGCTTATACAATGAGCAGTTCTTC.